This TCR beta chain derives from a study of T cell responses to AZD1222 COVID-19 vaccine. Points on this clone: Antigen specificity is unknown.

Study-wide points: Of spike-specific TCRs, nearly half reportedly target regions left unmutated in variants.

Sequencing used immunoSEQ multiplex PCR; TCRdb keeps in-frame clones, though not all of them. The profile shows around 120,000 clones, roughly 90% of them singletons. V was pared by 0 bases and J by 8 bases, with 9 bases between. In germline, CDR1 is SGDLS, CDR2 YYNGEE. The CDR3 is 13 residues long. The chain is built from TRBV9 and TRBJ2-1; D gene unclear. Sequenced here: peripheral blood, sampled 28 days after the second AZD1222 dose. This TCR came from an adult who received the AZD1222 COVID-19 vaccine. The CDR3 DNA follows: TGTGCCAGCAGCGTAGCTCGAGTAGATGAGCAGTTCTTC. As protein: CASSVARVDEQFF.